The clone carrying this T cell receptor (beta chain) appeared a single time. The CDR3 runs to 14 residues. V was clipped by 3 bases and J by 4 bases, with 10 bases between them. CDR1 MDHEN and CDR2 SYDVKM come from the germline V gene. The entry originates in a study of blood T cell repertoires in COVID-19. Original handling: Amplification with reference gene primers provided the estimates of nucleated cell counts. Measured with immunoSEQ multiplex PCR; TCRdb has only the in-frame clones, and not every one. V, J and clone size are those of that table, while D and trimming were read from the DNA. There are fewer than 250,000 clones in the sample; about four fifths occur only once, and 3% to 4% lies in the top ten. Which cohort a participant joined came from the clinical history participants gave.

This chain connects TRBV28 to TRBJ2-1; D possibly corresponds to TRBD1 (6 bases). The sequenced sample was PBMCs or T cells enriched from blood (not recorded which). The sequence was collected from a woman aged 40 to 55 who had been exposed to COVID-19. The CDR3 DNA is TGTGCCAGCAGTTTCCGCGACAGGTACAATGAGCAGTTCTTC. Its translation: CASSFRDRYNEQFF.